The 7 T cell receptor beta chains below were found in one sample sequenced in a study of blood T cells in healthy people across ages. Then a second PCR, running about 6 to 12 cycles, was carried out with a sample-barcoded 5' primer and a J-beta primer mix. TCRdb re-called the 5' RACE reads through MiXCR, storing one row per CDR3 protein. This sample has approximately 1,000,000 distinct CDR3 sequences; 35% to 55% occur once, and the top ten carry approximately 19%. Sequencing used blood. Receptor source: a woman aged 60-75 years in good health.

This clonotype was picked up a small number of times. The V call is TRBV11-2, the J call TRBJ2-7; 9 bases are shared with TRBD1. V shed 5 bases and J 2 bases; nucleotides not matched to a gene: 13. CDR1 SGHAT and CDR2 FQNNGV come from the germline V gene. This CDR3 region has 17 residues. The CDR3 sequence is CASSPGWKQGATYEQYF. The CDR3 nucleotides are TGTGCCAGCAGCCCAGGTTGGAAACAGGGGGCAACCTACGAGCAGTACTTC.

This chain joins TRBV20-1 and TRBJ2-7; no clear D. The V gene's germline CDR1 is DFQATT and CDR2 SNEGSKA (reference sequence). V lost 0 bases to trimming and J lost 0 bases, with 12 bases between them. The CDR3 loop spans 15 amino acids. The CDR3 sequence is CSARDWGRASYEQYF. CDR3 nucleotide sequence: TGCAGTGCTAGAGATTGGGGTCGGGCCTCCTACGAGCAGTACTTC.

CDR3 DNA: TGTGCCAGCAGCCAGCCCGACAGCTACAAGCAGTACTTC. Its protein product is CASSQPDSYKQYF. The genes are TRBV14 and TRBJ2-4; D may be TRBD1 (5 bases). CDR3 size: 13 residues. Germline values: CDR1 SGHDN, CDR2 FVKESK. The V and J ends lost 3 bases and 13 bases respectively, with 16 bases between them.

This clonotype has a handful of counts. CDR3 residues: CAITEGLAGELYF. The CDR3, as DNA: TGTGCCATCACCGAGGGACTAGCGGGAGAGCTGTACTTC. The V and J genes are TRBV10-3 and TRBJ2-5; 14 bases align to TRBD2. Per the germline V gene, CDR1 is ENHRY and CDR2 is SYGVKD. V shed 7 bases and J 13 bases; nucleotides not matched to a gene: 8. This CDR3 is 13 amino acids long.

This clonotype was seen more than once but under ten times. This CDR3 is CASSLRQVTYEQYF. CDR3 DNA: TGTGCCAGCAGCCTACGACAAGTAACCTACGAGCAGTACTTC. The rearrangement uses TRBV7-8 and TRBJ2-7; D not resolved. Germline CDR1 is SGHVS and CDR2 is FQNEAQ. The germline V and J ends were trimmed by 5 bases and 2 bases, with 13 bases remaining between them. CDR3 length: 14 residues.

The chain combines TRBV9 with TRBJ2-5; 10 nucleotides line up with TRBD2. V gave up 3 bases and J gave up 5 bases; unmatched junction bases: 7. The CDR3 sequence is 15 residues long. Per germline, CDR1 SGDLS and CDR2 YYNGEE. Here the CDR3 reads CASSAPLAGVETQYF. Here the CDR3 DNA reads TGTGCCAGCAGCGCGCCCCTAGCGGGAGTTGAGACCCAGTACTTC.

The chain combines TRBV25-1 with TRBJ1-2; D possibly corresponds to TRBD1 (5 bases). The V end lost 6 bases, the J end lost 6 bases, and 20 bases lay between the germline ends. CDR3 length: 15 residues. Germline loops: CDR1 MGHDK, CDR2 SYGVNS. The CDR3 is CASSSPGRQGHGYTF. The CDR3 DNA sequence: TGTGCCAGCAGCTCACCAGGACGGCAGGGACATGGCTACACCTTC.